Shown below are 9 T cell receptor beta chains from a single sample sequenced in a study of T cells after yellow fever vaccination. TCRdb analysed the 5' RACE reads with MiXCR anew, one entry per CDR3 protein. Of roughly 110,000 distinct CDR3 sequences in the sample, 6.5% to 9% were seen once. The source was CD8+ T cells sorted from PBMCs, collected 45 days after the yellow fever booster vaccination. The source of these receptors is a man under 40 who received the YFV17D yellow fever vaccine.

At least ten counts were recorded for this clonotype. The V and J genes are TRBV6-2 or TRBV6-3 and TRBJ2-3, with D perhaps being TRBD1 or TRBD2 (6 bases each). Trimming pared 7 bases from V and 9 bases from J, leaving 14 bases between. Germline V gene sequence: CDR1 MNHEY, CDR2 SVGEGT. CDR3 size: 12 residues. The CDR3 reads CASIGRGTTQYF. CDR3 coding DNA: TGTGCCAGCATCGGTCGGGGGACAACGCAGTATTTT.

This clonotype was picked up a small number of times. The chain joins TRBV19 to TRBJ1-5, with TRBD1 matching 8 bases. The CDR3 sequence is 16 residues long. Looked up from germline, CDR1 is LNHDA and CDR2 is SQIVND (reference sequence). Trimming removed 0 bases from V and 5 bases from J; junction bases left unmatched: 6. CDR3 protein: CASSIDKDRADQPQHF. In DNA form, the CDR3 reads TGTGCCAGTAGTATAGATAAGGACAGGGCAGATCAGCCCCAGCATTTT.

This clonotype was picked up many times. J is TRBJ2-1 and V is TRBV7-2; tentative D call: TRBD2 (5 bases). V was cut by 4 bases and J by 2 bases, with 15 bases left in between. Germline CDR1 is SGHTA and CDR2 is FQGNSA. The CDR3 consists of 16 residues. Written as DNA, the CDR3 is TGTGCCAGCAGCTCGGCGTATGGCGGGCCCTACAATGAGCAGTTCTTC. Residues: CASSSAYGGPYNEQFF.

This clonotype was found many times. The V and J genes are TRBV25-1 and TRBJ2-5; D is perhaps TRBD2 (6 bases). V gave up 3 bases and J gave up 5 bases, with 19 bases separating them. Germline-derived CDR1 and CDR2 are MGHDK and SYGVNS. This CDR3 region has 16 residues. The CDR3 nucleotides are TGTGCCAGCAGTGATCCGGTCGGGGGTAAAGGGGAGACCCAGTACTTC. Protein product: CASSDPVGGKGETQYF.

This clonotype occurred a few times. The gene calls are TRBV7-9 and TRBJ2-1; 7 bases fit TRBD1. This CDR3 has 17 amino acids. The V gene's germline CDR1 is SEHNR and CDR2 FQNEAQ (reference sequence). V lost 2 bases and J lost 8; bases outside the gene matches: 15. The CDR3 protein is CASSLTGYRGFGDEQFF. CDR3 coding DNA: TGTGCCAGCAGCTTAACAGGGTACAGGGGATTCGGGGATGAGCAGTTCTTC.

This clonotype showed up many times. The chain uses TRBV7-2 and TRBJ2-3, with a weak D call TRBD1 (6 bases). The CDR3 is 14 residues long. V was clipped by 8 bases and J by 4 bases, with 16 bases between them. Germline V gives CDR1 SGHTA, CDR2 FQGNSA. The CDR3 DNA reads TGTGCCAGCTATGTCGCAGGGGTGGCAGATACGCAGTATTTT. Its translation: CASYVAGVADTQYF.

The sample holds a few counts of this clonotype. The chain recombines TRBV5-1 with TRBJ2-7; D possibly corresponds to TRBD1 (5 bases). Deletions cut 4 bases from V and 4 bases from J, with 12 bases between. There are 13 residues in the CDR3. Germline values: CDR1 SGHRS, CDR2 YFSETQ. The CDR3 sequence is CASSLQGSYEQYF. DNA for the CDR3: TGCGCCAGCAGCCTTCAGGGATCGTACGAGCAGTACTTC. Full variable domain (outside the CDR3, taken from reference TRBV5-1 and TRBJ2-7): KAGVTQTPRYLIKTRGQQVTLSCSPISGHRSVSWYQQTPGQGLQFLFEYFSETQRNKGNFPGRFSGRQFSNSRSEMNVSTLELGDSALYLCASSLQGSYEQYFGPGTRLTVT.

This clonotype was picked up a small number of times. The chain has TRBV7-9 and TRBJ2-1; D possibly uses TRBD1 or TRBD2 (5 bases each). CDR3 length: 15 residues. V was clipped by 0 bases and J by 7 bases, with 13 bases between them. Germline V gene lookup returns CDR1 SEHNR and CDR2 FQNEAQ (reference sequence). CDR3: CASSLAIGTSNEQFF. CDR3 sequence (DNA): TGTGCCAGCAGCTTAGCGATAGGGACCTCAAATGAGCAGTTCTTC. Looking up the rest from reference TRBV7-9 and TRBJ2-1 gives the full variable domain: DTGVSQNPRHKITKRGQNVTFRCDPISEHNRLYWYRQTLGQGPEFLTYFQNEAQLEKSRLLSDRFSAERPKGSFSTLEIQRTEQGDSAMYLCASSLAIGTSNEQFFGPGTRLTVL.

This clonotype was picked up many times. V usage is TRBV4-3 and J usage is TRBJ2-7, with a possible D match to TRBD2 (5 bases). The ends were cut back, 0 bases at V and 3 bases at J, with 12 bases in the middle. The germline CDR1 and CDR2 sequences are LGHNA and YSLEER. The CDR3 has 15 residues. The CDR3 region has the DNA TGCGCCAGCAGCCAAGATTCCGGGATCATCTACGAGCAGTACTTC. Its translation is CASSQDSGIIYEQYF.